This is a list of T cell receptor beta chains from one sample in a study of CD8+ T cells in alopecia areata. TCRdb's copy holds only in-frame clones and misses some; the assay was immunoSEQ multiplex PCR. The sample lists around 140,000 clones, roughly 46% occurring once. The specimen comprised CD4+ T cells sorted from blood, sampled at week 0. All receptors derive from a human donor with alopecia areata. Each CDR3 is given with its conserved first and last residue. The D gene is left open where the match is weak. Expanded clones get a size class; other rows say once, few or many, or leave the size out.

few	TRBV29-1	12	.	TRBJ2-5	TGCAGCGTTAACAGGGGGGGAGAGACCCAGTACTTC	CSVNRGGETQYF
few	TRBV29-1	14	.	TRBJ1-1	TGCAGCGTTGTCAGGGGCATTGGGTCAACTGAAGCTTTCTTT	CSVVRGIGSTEAFF
few	TRBV5-1	14	TRBD2	TRBJ2-2	TGCGCCAGCAGCAGCGGACTAGTAGCCGGGGAGCTGTTTTTT	CASSSGLVAGELFF
.	TRBV29-1	12	.	TRBJ1-2	TGCAGCGTTGGGGGCCTGGCTTCTGGCTACACCTTC	CSVGGLASGYTF
.	TRBV28	15	.	TRBJ1-5	TGTGCCAGCAGCCTCGCCTACGCGAACAATCAGCCCCAGCATTTT	CASSLAYANNQPQHF
.	TRBV5-1	14	TRBD2	TRBJ2-7	TGCGCCAGCAGCTTGGGCGGACTAGCGGCCGAGCAGTACTTC	CASSLGGLAAEQYF
few	TRBV23-1	16	.	TRBJ2-2	TGCGCCAGCACACCCAGAGTAGGCGGGGACACCGGGGAGCTGTTTTTT	CASTPRVGGDTGELFF
once	TRBV11-2	14	TRBD1	TRBJ1-1	TGTGCCAGCAGCAGACGGACAGGGAACACTGAAGCTTTCTTT	CASSRRTGNTEAFF
.	TRBV18	13	.	TRBJ1-5	TGTGCCAGCTCACGGGGTAGCAATCAGCCCCAGCATTTT	CASSRGSNQPQHF
.	TRBV2	12	.	TRBJ1-2	TGTGCCAGCAACCCTGCTAACTATGGCTACACCTTC	CASNPANYGYTF
.	TRBV7-2	16	.	TRBJ2-3	TGTGCCAGCAGCTTAGATGGTGCGGGGAGCACAGATACGCAGTATTTT	CASSLDGAGSTDTQYF
.	TRBV4-1	13	.	TRBJ2-3	TGCGCCAGCAGCCACAAACTACCAGATACGCAGTATTTT	CASSHKLPDTQYF
.	TRBV7-2	19	.	TRBJ2-1	TGTGCCAGCAGCTTAACCAGACAGGCGGTCCAGCTGCCCTACAATGAGCAGTTCTTC	CASSLTRQAVQLPYNEQFF
.	TRBV5-1	14	.	TRBJ1-2	TGCGCCAGCAGCTTGAAAGAGCCTAACTATGGCTACACCTTC	CASSLKEPNYGYTF
.	TRBV7-9	13	.	TRBJ2-3	TGTGCCAGCAGCTTTGAGGTTACAGATACGCAGTATTTT	CASSFEVTDTQYF
.	TRBV10-3	13	.	TRBJ1-2	TGTGCCATCAGTGGGTCCTCTAACTATGGCTACACCTTC	CAISGSSNYGYTF
.	TRBV7-2	14	TRBD1	TRBJ1-5	TGTGCCAGCAGCCCCAGGGGGGGCGGGAAGCCCCAGCATTTT	CASSPRGGGKPQHF
few	TRBV29-1	15	TRBD2	TRBJ2-3	TGCAGCGGGGCCGGGACTAGCGGGAGTACAGATACGCAGTATTTT	CSGAGTSGSTDTQYF
.	TRBV7-2	11	.	TRBJ1-2	TGTGCCAGCAGCTGGGGATATGGCTACACCTTC	CASSWGYGYTF
.	TRBV28	13	.	TRBJ2-4	TGTGCCAGCAGTGCCACGGAAAAAAACATTCAGTACTTC	CASSATEKNIQYF
.	TRBV29-1	13	.	TRBJ2-2	TGCAGCGCTAGGACAGCGAACACCGGGGAGCTGTTTTTT	CSARTANTGELFF
.	TRBV27	13	.	TRBJ2-5	TGTGCCAGCAGTCTCACGGGAATGGAGACCCAGTACTTC	CASSLTGMETQYF
.	TRBV27	16	.	TRBJ1-2	TGTGCCAGCAGTTTAGGTGGGGCAGCTACCTTCTATGGCTACACCTTC	CASSLGGAATFYGYTF
.	TRBV29-1	16	.	TRBJ2-5	TGCAGCGTCGCGGCACAGCCGACGAGTGTTCTGGAGACCCAGTACTTC	CSVAAQPTSVLETQYF
once	TRBV7-9	14	.	TRBJ2-7	TGTGCCAGCAGCTTCGTGATCTCCCACTACGAGCAGTACTTC	CASSFVISHYEQYF
once	TRBV7-3	19	TRBD2	TRBJ2-3	TGTGCCAGCAGCCCTAAGCGGACTAGCTTAAGGTGGGGCACAGATACGCAGTATTTT	CASSPKRTSLRWGTDTQYF
.	TRBV25-1	13	.	TRBJ2-3	TGTGCCAGCAGGAGGGACTTCACAGATACGCAGTATTTT	CASRRDFTDTQYF
once	TRBV2	14	TRBD1	TRBJ2-5	TGTGCCAGCAACTCAAACAGGGGGCAAGAGACCCAGTACTTC	CASNSNRGQETQYF
.	TRBV5-1	14	.	TRBJ2-1	TGCGCCAGCAAGCAGGGAGGATCCTACAATGAGCAGTTCTTC	CASKQGGSYNEQFF
few	TRBV29-1	13	.	TRBJ2-5	TGCAGCGTCAGGGGTAAAGATCAAGAGACCCAGTACTTC	CSVRGKDQETQYF
few	TRBV30	14	.	TRBJ2-7	TGTGCCTGGAACCCTGGGGTTAGAGACTACGAGCAGTACTTC	CAWNPGVRDYEQYF
few	TRBV30	13	.	TRBJ1-2	TGTGCCTGGAGCGCGGACGGGATCTATGGCTACACCTTC	CAWSADGIYGYTF
.	TRBV7-9	18	TRBD2	TRBJ2-1	TGTGCCAGCAGCTTAACTAGCGGGAGGGAGAGCTCCTACAATGAGCAGTTCTTC	CASSLTSGRESSYNEQFF
.	TRBV9	13	.	TRBJ2-2	TGTGCCAGCAGCCTATCGAACACCGGGGAGCTGTTTTTT	CASSLSNTGELFF
.	TRBV29-1	12	TRBD1	TRBJ2-1	TGCACGACGGGACAGGGCTACAATGAGCAGTTCTTC	CTTGQGYNEQFF
.	TRBV5-1	11	.	TRBJ1-2	TGCGCCAGCAGCTTGGGCGGGGGCTACACCTTC	CASSLGGGYTF
.	TRBV29-1	12	.	TRBJ2-5	TGCAGCGTGGCCCGTTCGGGAGAGACCCAGTACTTC	CSVARSGETQYF
many	TRBV19	13	.	TRBJ1-3	TGTGCCACCACAGGCTTCTCTGGAAACACCATATATTTT	CATTGFSGNTIYF
once	TRBV11-3	13	.	TRBJ2-7	TGTGCCAGCAGCCCCGGCCCCCCTACGAAGCAGTACTTC	CASSPGPPTKQYF
.	TRBV5-1	16	.	TRBJ2-1	TGCGCCAGCAGCTTGGGATCGGCCACCCGGCTTAATGAGCAGTTCTTC	CASSLGSATRLNEQFF
few	TRBV7-9	13	.	TRBJ1-5	TGTGCCAGCAGTCATGACGGGTATCAGCCCCAGCATTTT	CASSHDGYQPQHF
.	TRBV18	17	TRBD2	TRBJ2-1	TGTGCCAGCTCACGGGGACTAGCGGGAGGAGATTACAATGAGCAGTTCTTC	CASSRGLAGGDYNEQFF
.	TRBV29-1	15	TRBD1	TRBJ2-7	TGCAGCGTTGAAGATCGCGGGACAGGGTACTACGAGCAGTACTTC	CSVEDRGTGYYEQYF
.	TRBV29-1	11	.	TRBJ2-1	TGCAGCGTTGGTTGGGGGGATGAGCAGTTCTTC	CSVGWGDEQFF
.	TRBV5-1	14	TRBD1	TRBJ1-2	TGCGCCAGCAGCTTTGAGACAGGGAACTATGGCTACACCTTC	CASSFETGNYGYTF
.	TRBV2	15	TRBD2	TRBJ2-7	TGTGCCACCAGAGATAGCGGGAGGGCTAGTGACGAGCAGTACTTC	CATRDSGRASDEQYF
.	TRBV18	16	TRBD1	TRBJ1-1	TGTGCCAGCTCACCGCGGACAGGGGGCTCGAACACTGAAGCTTTCTTT	CASSPRTGGSNTEAFF
.	TRBV29-1	14	TRBD2	TRBJ2-3	TGCAGCGTTGATTCTAGCGGGGTGCTTAATACGCAGTATTTT	CSVDSSGVLNTQYF
.	TRBV6-5	13	TRBD1	TRBJ2-7	TGTGCCAACTTTGCAGGGGGTAGGAACGAGCAGTACTTC	CANFAGGRNEQYF
.	TRBV4-2	17	TRBD2	TRBJ2-3	TGTGCCAGCAGCCTCCTGGGACTAGCGGGATCCTCAGATACGCAGTATTTT	CASSLLGLAGSSDTQYF
few	TRBV7-2	17	TRBD2	TRBJ2-3	TGTGCCAGCAGCTTAGTCGCGGGAGGGCCTGGGATGTATACGCAGTATTTT	CASSLVAGGPGMYTQYF
.	TRBV29-1	13	.	TRBJ2-6	TGCAGCGTTGAAGGCTCTGGGGCCAACGTCCTGACTTTC	CSVEGSGANVLTF
.	TRBV6-9	13	.	TRBJ2-2	TGTGCCAGCAGTTACTGGGAGGTCGGGGAGCTGTTTTTT	CASSYWEVGELFF
.	TRBV7-2	15	.	TRBJ2-4	TGTGCCAGCAGCTGGGAGGGGGCAGGCAAAAACATTCAGTACTTC	CASSWEGAGKNIQYF
.	TRBV19	15	TRBD1	TRBJ2-5	TGTGCCAGTAGTCAAAGGGACAGCCAGCAAGAGACCCCGCACTTC	CASSQRDSQQETPHF
many	TRBV7-2	15	.	TRBJ1-3	TGTGCCAGCAGCTTACGGGCAGGCCCTGGAAACACCATATATTTT	CASSLRAGPGNTIYF
.	TRBV29-1	17	.	TRBJ2-6	TGCAGCGCTCGGACTCGCGATCCTTTCTCTGGGGCCAACGTCCTGACTTTC	CSARTRDPFSGANVLTF